The rows below give T cell receptor beta chains drawn from one sample of a study of T cell repertoires in aging, cancer and after chemotherapy. Using its own MiXCR run on the multiplex PCR reads, TCRdb lists one record per CDR3 protein. The data show about 5,300 distinct CDR3 sequences, 25% to 35% seen once. The sequenced material came from blood. The origin of the receptors is a human donor with a solid tumor. CDR3s include the opening cysteine and the closing phenylalanine or tryptophan. A D gene is named only where the DNA matches it firmly. Some rows mark clone size as missing; the rest say once, few, many or name a class of expanded clone.

size	D	V	J	DNA	CDR3
.	.	TRBV4-2	TRBJ1-1	TGTGCCAGCAGCCAAGGAGCGGCGGGGAGCACTGAAGCTTTCTTT	CASSQGAAGSTEAFF
.	TRBD1	TRBV29-1	TRBJ2-5	TGCAGCGCCCAGGTCTGGGACAGACAAGAGACCCAGTACTTC	CSAQVWDRQETQYF
medium-sized	TRBD1	TRBV6-5	TRBJ2-1	TGTGCCAGCAGTTACTCTTACAGGGGTTTAACTGAGCAGTTCTTC	CASSYSYRGLTEQFF
medium-sized	.	TRBV6-5	TRBJ2-7	TGTGCCAGCAGTTACTCGAATCGGTGGTACTTC	CASSYSNRWYF
.	.	TRBV24-1	TRBJ1-2	TGTGCCACCTTTTCCCAATGGGGCTACACCTTC	CATFSQWGYTF
.	.	TRBV5-1	TRBJ1-4	TGCGCCAGCAGCTTGACGAGAGTTGGTGAAAAACTGTTTTTT	CASSLTRVGEKLFF
medium-sized	.	TRBV6-5	TRBJ2-7	TGTGCCAGCAGTATGGGACCCCGTGAGCAGTACTTC	CASSMGPREQYF
few	TRBD2	TRBV5-1	TRBJ2-1	TGCGCCAGCAGCTCGTATAGCGGGAGGAGCTCCTACAATGAGCAGTTCTTC	CASSSYSGRSSYNEQFF
once	.	TRBV5-1	TRBJ1-1	TGCGCCAGCAGCTTGAGGGCCCAGACCAACACTGAAGCTTTCTTT	CASSLRAQTNTEAFF
medium-sized	TRBD2	TRBV18	TRBJ2-2	TGTGCCAGCTCAGACCCGACTAGCGGAAGAGCCCCCGGGGAGCTGTTTTTT	CASSDPTSGRAPGELFF
.	TRBD1	TRBV7-9	TRBJ1-1	TGTGCCACTCAGACAGGGGGGACTACTAAAGCTTTCTTT	CATQTGGTTKAFF
medium-sized	.	TRBV6-1	TRBJ1-3	TGTGCCAGCAGTGACCCGACCGGAAACACCATATATTTT	CASSDPTGNTIYF
medium-sized	.	TRBV24-1	TRBJ2-3	TGTGCCACCAGTGATACCCCTTCCCATACGCAGTATTTT	CATSDTPSHTQYF
.	TRBD1	TRBV4-3	TRBJ2-7	TGCGCCAGCAGCCAAGATCGACAGGGGCTCGAGCAGTACTTC	CASSQDRQGLEQYF
.	TRBD2	TRBV4-3	TRBJ2-1	TGCGCCAGCAGCCATGAACTAGCGGGAGTGAACAATGAGCAGTTCTTC	CASSHELAGVNNEQFF
.	TRBD2	TRBV6-2/TRBV6-3	TRBJ2-4	TGTGCCAGCAGTCGACCCTTTAGCGGGATATTCAAAAACATTCAGTACTTC	CASSRPFSGIFKNIQYF
.	TRBD1	TRBV20-1	TRBJ1-3	TGCAGTGCTAGAGATGACAGGGGGCGACTCAATGGAAACACCATATATTTT	CSARDDRGRLNGNTIYF
medium-sized	.	TRBV12-3/TRBV12-4	TRBJ2-1	TGTGCCAGCAGTCCTATAGGTAGGGCCTACAATGAGCAGTTCTTC	CASSPIGRAYNEQFF
.	TRBD2	TRBV7-6	TRBJ2-3	TGTGCCAGCAGCTTACTAGCGGGAGATACGCAGTATTTT	CASSLLAGDTQYF
.	TRBD1	TRBV6-5	TRBJ1-2	TGTGCCAGCAGTTTGGGGGACAGGGGGCGCTATGGCTACACCTTC	CASSLGDRGRYGYTF
medium-sized	.	TRBV5-4	TRBJ1-6	TGTGCCAGCAGAGGGGCAAATAATTCACCCCTCCACTTT	CASRGANNSPLHF
once	TRBD1	TRBV28	TRBJ2-1	TGTGCCAGCAGTTCTCAGGGGGCCCCTCGACGTGAGCAGTTCTTC	CASSSQGAPRREQFF
medium-sized	.	TRBV5-5	TRBJ2-3	TGTGCCAGCAGCTCCCACTTGCTCGGCACAGATACGCAGTATTTT	CASSSHLLGTDTQYF
medium-sized	.	TRBV6-2/TRBV6-3	TRBJ1-5	TGTGCCAGCAGTTACTGGGCTACCAATCAGCCCCAGCATTTT	CASSYWATNQPQHF
medium-sized	TRBD1	TRBV6-5	TRBJ1-2	TGTGCCAGCAGTCCTACCCGACAGGGGATCAACTATGGCTACACCTTC	CASSPTRQGINYGYTF
.	.	TRBV5-6	TRBJ2-7	TGCGCCAGCAGCTGGCAGGGGGGCTCCTACGAGCAGTACTTC	CASSWQGGSYEQYF
.	.	TRBV5-6	TRBJ1-5	TGTGCCAGCAGTAATTGGGGTAGCAATCAGCCCCAGCATTTT	CASSNWGSNQPQHF
few	TRBD2	TRBV12-3/TRBV12-4	TRBJ2-7	TGTGCCAGCAAACTAGCGGGCGGGGCGCTGTACTTC	CASKLAGGALYF
medium-sized	TRBD1	TRBV19	TRBJ1-1	TGTGCCAGTACCCGGAGGGGGCTGAAGAACACTGAAGCTTTCTTT	CASTRRGLKNTEAFF
.	.	TRBV6-5	TRBJ1-5	TGTGCCAGCAGCCCCTGGGGGCAGGAAAGCAATCAGCCCCAGCATTTT	CASSPWGQESNQPQHF
once	TRBD1	TRBV10-1	TRBJ2-5	TGCGCCAGCAGTGAGTCGGACAGGGGGCGACGGCTAGCGGGAAAAGAGACCCAGTACTTC	CASSESDRGRRLAGKETQYF
once	.	TRBV7-3	TRBJ2-1	TGTGCCAGCAGCTCGGGCCCTGAGCAGTTCTTC	CASSSGPEQFF
medium-sized	TRBD2	TRBV27	TRBJ2-7	TGTGCCACCAATACGGGGCGGGAGGGCTACGAGCAGTACTTC	CATNTGREGYEQYF
medium-sized	TRBD2	TRBV12-3/TRBV12-4	TRBJ2-1	TGTGCCAGCAGTTTTGGGCGCGGGAGGGACCACAATGAGCAGTTCTTC	CASSFGRGRDHNEQFF
.	.	TRBV19	TRBJ1-6	TGTGCCAGTAGTATAGAACCAGGCGCCAGCTCCTATAATTCACCCCTCCACTTT	CASSIEPGASSYNSPLHF
few	.	TRBV12-3/TRBV12-4	TRBJ2-7	TGTGCCAGCAGTTTGGTGGGAAACGACGAGCAGTACTTC	CASSLVGNDEQYF